This T cell receptor beta chain comes out of a study of T cell repertoires in cytomegalovirus infection. Study summary: Indications of both CMV infection and matching HLA type were provided by public TCR beta signatures.

In regard to this clonotype: Its antigen is unknown.

Germline CDR1 reads MNHEY; CDR2 reads SVGEGT. V shed 5 bases and J shed 2 bases, with 4 bases lying between them. The CDR3 has 11 residues. Study-wide findings and caveats: In two of eight donors, the top clonotype was HLA-C-restricted CMV-specific. Adding up the frequency of public TCR beta families identified people who carried CMV plus the relevant HLA.

TCRdb fed the reads into MiXCR, producing one record per CDR3 protein. The sample lists around 100,000 distinct CDR3 sequences, 10% occurring once. The V and J genes are TRBV6-2 or TRBV6-3 and TRBJ2-7; no clear D. The receptor was isolated from a human donor in good health (CMV status not recorded). Some clones in this sample may be carry-over from other donors' samples. The specimen sequenced was PBMCs, sequenced either directly or after in vitro stimulation (not recorded which). The CDR3 DNA reads TGTGCCAGCAGTGGACCCTACGAGCAGTACTTC. As protein: CASSGPYEQYF.